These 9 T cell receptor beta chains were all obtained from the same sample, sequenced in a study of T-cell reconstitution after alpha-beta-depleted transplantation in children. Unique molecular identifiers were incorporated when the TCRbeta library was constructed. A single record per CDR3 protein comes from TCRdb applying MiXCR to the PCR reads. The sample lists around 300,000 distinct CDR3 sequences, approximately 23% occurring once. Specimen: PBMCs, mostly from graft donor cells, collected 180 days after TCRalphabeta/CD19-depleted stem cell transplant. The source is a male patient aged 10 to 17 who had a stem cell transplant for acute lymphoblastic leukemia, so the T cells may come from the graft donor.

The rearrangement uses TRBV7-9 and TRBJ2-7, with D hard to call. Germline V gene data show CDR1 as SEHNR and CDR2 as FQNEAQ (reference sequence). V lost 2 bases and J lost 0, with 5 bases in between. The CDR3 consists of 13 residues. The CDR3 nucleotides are TGTGCCAGCAGCTTATTAATCTCCTACGAGCAGTACTTC. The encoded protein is CASSLLISYEQYF.

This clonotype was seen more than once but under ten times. The CDR3 DNA reads TGTGCCAGCAGCTTGGCCTGGGGGAGCGACGAGCAGTACTTC. The encoded protein is CASSLAWGSDEQYF. V gene TRBV5-6 combines with J gene TRBJ2-7; possibly TRBD1 or TRBD2 for D (5 bases each). Germline CDR1 and CDR2: SGHDT and YYEEEE. V was pared by 0 bases and J by 5 bases, with 12 bases between. CDR3 length: 14 residues.

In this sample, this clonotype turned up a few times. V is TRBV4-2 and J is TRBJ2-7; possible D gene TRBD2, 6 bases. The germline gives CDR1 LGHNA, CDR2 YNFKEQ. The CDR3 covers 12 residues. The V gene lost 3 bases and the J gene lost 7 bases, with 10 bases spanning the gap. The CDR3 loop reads CASSHGSGEQYF. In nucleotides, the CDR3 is TGTGCCAGCAGCCACGGGAGCGGGGAGCAGTACTTC.

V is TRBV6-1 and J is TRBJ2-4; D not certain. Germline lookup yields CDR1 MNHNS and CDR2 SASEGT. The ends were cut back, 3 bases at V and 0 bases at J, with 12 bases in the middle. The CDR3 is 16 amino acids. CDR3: CASSEIGGLAKNIQYF. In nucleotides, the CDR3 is TGTGCCAGCAGTGAGATCGGCGGATTAGCCAAAAACATTCAGTACTTC.

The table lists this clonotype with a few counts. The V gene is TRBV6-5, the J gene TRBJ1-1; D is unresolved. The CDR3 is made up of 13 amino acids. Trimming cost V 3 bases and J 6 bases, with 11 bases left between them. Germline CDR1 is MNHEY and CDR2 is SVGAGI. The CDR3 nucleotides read TGTGCCAGCAGTTATTTGAAATCCTCTGAAGCTTTCTTT. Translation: CASSYLKSSEAFF.

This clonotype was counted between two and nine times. CDR3 sequence reads: CASSYIGSPDTQYF. The CDR3 DNA sequence: TGTGCCAGCAGTTATATTGGCTCACCAGATACGCAGTATTTT. This chain joins TRBV12-3 or TRBV12-4 and TRBJ2-3; D unresolved. The ends were cut back, 4 bases at V and 4 bases at J, with 12 bases in the middle. CDR3 length: 14 residues.

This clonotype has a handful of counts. CDR3 region: CASSDHRGGNEQFF. The CDR3 bases are TGTGCCAGCAGTGACCACAGGGGCGGGAATGAGCAGTTCTTC. The J gene is TRBJ2-1, the V gene TRBV6-1, with 7 bases that match TRBD1. V lost 3 bases and J lost 7; bases outside the gene matches: 6. This CDR3 spans 14 amino acids. Germline CDR1 and CDR2: MNHNS and SASEGT.

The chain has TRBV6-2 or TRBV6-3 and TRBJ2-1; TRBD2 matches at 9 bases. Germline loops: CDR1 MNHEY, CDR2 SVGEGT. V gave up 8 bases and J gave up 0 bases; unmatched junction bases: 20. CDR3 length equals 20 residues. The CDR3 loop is CASLLKNRLAGLISYNEQFF. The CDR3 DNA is TGTGCCAGCCTTCTAAAAAATCGGCTAGCGGGATTAATCTCCTACAATGAGCAGTTCTTC.

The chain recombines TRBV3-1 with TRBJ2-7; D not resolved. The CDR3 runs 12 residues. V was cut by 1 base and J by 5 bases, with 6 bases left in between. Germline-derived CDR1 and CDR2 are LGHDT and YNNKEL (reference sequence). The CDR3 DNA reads TGTGCCAGCAGCCAAGTTCTCGACGAGCAGTACTTC. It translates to CASSQVLDEQYF.